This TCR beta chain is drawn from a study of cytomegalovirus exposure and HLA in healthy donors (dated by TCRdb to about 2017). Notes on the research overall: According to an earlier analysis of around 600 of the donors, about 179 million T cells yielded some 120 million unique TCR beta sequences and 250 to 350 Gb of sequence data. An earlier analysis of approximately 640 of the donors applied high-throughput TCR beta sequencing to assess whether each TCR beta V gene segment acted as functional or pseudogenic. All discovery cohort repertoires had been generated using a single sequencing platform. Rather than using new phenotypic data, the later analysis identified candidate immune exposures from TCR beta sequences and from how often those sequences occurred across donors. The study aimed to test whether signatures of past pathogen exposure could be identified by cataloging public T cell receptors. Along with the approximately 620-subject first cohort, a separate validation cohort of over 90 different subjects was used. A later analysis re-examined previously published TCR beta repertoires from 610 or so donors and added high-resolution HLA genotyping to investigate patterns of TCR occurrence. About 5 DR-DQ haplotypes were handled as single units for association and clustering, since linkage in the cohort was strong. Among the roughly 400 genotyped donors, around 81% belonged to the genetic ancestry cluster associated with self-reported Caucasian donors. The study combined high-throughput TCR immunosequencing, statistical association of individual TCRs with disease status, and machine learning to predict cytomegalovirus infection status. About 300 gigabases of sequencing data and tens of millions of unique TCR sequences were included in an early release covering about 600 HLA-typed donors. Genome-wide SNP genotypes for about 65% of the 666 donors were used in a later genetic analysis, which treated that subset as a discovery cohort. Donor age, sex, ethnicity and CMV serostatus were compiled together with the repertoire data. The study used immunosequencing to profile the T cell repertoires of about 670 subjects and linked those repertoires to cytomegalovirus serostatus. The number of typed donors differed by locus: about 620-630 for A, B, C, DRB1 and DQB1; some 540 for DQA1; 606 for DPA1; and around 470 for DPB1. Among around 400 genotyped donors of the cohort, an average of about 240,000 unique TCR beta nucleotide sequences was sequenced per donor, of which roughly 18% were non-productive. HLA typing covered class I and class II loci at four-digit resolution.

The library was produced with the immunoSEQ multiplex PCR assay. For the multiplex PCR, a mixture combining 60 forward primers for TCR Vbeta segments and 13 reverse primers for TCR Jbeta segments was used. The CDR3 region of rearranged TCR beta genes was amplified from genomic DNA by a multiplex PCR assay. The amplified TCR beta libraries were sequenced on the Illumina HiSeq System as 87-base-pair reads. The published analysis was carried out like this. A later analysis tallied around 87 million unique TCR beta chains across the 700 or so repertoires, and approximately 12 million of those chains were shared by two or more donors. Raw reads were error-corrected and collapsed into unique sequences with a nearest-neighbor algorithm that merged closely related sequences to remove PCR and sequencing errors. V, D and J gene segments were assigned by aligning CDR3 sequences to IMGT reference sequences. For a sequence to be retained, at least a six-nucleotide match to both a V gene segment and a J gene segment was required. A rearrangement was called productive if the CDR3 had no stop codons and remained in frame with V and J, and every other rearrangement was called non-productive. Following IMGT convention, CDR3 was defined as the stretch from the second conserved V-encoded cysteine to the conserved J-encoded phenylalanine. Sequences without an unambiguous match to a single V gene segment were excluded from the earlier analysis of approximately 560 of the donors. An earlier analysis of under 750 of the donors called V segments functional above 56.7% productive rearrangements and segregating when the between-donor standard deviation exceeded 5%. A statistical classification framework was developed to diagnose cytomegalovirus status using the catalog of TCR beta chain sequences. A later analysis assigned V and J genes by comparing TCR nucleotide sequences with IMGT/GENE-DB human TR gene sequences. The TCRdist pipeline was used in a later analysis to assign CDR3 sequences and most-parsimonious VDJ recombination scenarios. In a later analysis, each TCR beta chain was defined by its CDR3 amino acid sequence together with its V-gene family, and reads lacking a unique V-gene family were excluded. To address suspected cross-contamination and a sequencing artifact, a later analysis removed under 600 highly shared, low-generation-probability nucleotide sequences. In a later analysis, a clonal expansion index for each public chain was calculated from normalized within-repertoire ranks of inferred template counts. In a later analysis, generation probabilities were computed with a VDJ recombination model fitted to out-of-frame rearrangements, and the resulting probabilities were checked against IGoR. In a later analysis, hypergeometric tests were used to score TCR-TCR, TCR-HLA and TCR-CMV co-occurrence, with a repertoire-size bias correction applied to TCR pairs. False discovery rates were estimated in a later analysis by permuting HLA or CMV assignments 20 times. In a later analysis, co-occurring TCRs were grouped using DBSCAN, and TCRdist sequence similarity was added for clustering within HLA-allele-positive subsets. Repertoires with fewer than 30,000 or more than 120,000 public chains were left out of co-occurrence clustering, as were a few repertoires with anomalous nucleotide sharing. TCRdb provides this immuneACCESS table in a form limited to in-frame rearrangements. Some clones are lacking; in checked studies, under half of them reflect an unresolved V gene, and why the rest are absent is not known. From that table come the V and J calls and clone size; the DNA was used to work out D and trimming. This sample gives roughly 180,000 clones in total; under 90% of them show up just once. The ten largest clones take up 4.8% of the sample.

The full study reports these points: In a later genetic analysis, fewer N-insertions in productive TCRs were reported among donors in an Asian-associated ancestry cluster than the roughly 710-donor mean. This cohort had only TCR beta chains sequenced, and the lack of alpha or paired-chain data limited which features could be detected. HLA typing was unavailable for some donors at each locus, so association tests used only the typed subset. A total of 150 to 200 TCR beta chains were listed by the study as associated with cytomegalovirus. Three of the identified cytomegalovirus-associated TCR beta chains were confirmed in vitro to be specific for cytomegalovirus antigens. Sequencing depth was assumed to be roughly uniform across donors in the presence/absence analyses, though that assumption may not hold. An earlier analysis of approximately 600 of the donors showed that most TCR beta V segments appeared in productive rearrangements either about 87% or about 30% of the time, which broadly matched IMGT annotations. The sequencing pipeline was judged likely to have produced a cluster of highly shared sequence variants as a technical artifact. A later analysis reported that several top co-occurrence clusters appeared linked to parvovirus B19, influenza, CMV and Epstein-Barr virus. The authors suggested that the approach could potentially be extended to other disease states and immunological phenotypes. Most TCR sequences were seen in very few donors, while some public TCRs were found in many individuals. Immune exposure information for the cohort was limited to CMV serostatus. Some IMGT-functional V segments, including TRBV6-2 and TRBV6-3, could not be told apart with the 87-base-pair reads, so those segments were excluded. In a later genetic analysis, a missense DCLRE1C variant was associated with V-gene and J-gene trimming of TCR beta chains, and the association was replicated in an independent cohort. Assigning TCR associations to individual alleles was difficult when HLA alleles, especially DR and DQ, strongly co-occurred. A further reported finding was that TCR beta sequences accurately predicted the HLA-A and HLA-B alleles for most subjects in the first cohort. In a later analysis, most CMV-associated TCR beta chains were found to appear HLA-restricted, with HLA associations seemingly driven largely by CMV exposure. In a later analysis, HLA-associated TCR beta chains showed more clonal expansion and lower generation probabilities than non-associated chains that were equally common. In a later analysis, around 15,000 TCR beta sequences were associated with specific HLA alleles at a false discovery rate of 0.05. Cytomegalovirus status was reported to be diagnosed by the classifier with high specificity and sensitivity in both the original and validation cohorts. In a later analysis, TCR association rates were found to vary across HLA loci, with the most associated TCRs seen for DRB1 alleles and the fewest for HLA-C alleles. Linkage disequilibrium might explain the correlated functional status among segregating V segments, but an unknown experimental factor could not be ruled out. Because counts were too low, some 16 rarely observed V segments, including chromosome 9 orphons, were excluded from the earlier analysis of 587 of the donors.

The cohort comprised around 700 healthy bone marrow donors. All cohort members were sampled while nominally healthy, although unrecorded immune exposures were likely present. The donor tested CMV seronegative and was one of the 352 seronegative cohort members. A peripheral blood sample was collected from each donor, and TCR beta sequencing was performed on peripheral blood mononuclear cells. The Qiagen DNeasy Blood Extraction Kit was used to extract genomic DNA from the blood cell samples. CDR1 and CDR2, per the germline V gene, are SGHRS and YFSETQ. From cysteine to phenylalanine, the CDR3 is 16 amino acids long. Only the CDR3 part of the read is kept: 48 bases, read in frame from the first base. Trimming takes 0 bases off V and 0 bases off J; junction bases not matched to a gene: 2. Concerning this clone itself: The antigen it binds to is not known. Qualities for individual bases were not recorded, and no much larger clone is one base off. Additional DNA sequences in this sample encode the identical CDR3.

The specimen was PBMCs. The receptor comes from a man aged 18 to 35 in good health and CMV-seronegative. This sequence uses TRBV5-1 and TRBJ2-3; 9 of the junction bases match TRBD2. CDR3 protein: CASSLGLAGSTDTQYF. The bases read TGCGCCAGCAGCTTGGGCCTAGCGGGGAGCACAGATACGCAGTATTTT. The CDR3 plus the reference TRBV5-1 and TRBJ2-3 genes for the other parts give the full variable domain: KAGVTQTPRYLIKTRGQQVTLSCSPISGHRSVSWYQQTPGQGLQFLFEYFSETQRNKGNFPGRFSGRQFSNSRSEMNVSTLELGDSALYLCASSLGLAGSTDTQYFGPGTRLTVL.